This T cell receptor (beta chain) was sequenced during a study of T cell clonotyping in hematopoietic cell transplantation. Study observations and caveats: After transplant, recipient diversity fell while pathologically expanded clonotypes grew through day 180. No sorting was done, leaving CD4 and CD8 contributions mixed. Few recipient clonotypes overlapped donors; over 95% were de novo at given depth. Graft donor and pretransplant recipient Inverse Simpson Index values predicted broader posttransplant TCR diversity.

CDR1 and CDR2 (germline): SGHTA, FQGNSA. The V end was cut by 3 bases, the J end by 7 bases, with 10 bases between. The CDR3 runs to 13 residues. TCRdb's copy holds only in-frame clones and misses some; the assay was immunoSEQ multiplex PCR. The table shows approximately 5,700 clones, with roughly four fifths occurring only once. This clone was counted a single time. Antigen unknown. The sample in question was peripheral blood mononuclear cells, obtained 100 days after allogeneic stem cell transplant. This receptor was obtained from a male patient aged 55 to 69 who had an allogeneic stem cell transplant, so T cells may come from the graft donor. Some clones in this sample may be carry-over from other donors' samples. This sequence joins TRBV7-2 and TRBJ1-5; D is undetermined. Here the CDR3 reads CASSLEPLQPQHF. The CDR3 DNA follows: TGTGCCAGCAGCTTGGAACCCCTCCAGCCCCAGCATTTT.